These T cell receptor beta chains were read from a single sample in a study of identifying expanded T cells in peripheral blood. Libraries were prepared by immunoSEQ multiplex PCR; TCRdb keeps only in-frame clonotypes and omits some of them. The sample includes 55,000 to 80,000 clones, approximately 83% of them seen just once. The sequencing input was blood. Receptor source: a person aged 18 to 70 in good health. CDR3s leave out the opening cysteine and the closing phenylalanine or tryptophan.

>TRBJ2-2|TRBV6-1
ASSEQGATGELF
>TRBJ2-1|TRBV7-6
ASSSASGGNNEQF
>TRBJ1-6|TRBV11-2
ASSLEGWNSPLH
>TRBJ1-1|TRBV9
ASSVGAGPVSEAF
>TRBJ2-2|TRBV6-5
ASSRVAGELF
>TRBJ2-5|TRBV7-2
ASSLATSGRGTQY
>TRBJ2-5|TRBV7-2
ASSPTSGGYQETQY
>TRBJ2-3|TRBV13
ASSLAGGDTDTQY
>TRBJ1-2|TRBV5-3
ARSLGGHGYT
>TRBJ2-2|TRBV19
ASSILSSSVTGELF
>TRBJ1-2|TRBV9
ASSVALGGGDGYT
>TRBJ2-5|TRBV15
ATSREQTGWETQY
>TRBJ2-2|TRBV5-5
ASSPDRGRDTGELF
>TRBJ1-2|TRBV7-8
ASSPGQSGYT
>TRBJ1-3|TRBV6-5
ASSNPDRAGNTIY
>TRBJ1-3|TRBV6-5
ASSSGPVSGNTIY
>TRBJ2-4|TRBV7-2
ASSEAPGQGRNIQY
>TRBJ1-5|TRBV6-1
ASKWGGSNQPQH
>TRBJ1-2|TRBV7-2
ASRPPEQRFYGYT
>TRBJ2-3|TRBV2
ASSEANRPDTQY
>TRBJ2-2|TRBV29-1
SVVLPGTANTGELF
>TRBJ2-1|TRBV7-8
ASSPGGPNEQF
>TRBJ1-1|TRBV19
ASSTLQGARTEAF
>TRBJ2-7|TRBV30
AWSVNSGNYEQY
>TRBJ2-2|TRBV5-8
ASSPDRGVELF
>TRBJ2-1|TRBV2
ATQWRESNEQF
>TRBJ2-5|TRBV27
ASRQGPPGQETQY
>TRBJ2-5|TRBV27
ASKYSGRSQETQY
>TRBJ2-5|TRBV18
ASSPPRRGTTQY
>TRBJ1-6|TRBV9
ASSVGSENNSPLH
>TRBJ2-5|TRBV2
ASTTYSGGQETQY
>TRBJ2-5|TRBV2
ASSRQPKETQY
>TRBJ1-2|TRBV6-5
ASSSQTGGDYGYT
>TRBJ2-1|TRBV6-1
ASRYRDRGDNEQF
>TRBJ1-4|TRBV18
ASSPISAAELF
>TRBJ1-5|TRBV5-1
ASSFSGGSNQPQH
>TRBJ2-1|TRBV19
ASTTPVQGGEQF
>TRBJ1-3|TRBV7-9
ASSLEAVHWTVPGNTIY
>TRBJ2-4|TRBV5-4
ASSVYGDRGAKNIQY
>TRBJ1-1|TRBV20-1
STYRHTEAF
>TRBJ2-7|TRBV29-1
SVMSAYYEQY
>TRBJ2-2|TRBV5-4
ASSPASPTGELF
>TRBJ2-7|TRBV11-3
ASSPRSPGYEQY
>TRBJ1-5|TRBV2
ASSLTGNNQPQH
>TRBJ2-2|TRBV5-1
ASSLSLAGGRNGELF
>TRBJ2-3|TRBV7-2
ASSLAGLVADTQY
>TRBJ2-1|TRBV27
ASIPGQGWNEQF
>TRBJ1-1|TRBV5-1
ASSLGTGTEAF
>TRBJ1-1|TRBV5-1
ASSLSRLTEAF
>TRBJ2-7|TRBV7-8
ASSLMEREGVQY